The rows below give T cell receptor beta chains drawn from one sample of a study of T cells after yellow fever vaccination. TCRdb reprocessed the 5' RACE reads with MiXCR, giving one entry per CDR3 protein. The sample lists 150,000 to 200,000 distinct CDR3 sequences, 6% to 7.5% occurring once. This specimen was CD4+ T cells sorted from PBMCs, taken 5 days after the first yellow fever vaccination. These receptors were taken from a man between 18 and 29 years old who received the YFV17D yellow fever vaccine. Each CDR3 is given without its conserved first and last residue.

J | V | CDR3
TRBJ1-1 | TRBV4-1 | ASTANRGLDTEAF
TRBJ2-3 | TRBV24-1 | ATSDPGGVGDTQY
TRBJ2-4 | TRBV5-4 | ASSLNQNIQY
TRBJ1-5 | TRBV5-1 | ASSLDAGSNQPQH
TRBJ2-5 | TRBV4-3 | ASSQDLSDQETQY
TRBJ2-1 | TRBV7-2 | ASSLLGGGDEQF
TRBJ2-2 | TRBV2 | ASSDRRGRTGELF
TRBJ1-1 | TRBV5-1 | ASSLVPVRGVNTEAF
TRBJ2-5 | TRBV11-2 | ASSLESQETQY
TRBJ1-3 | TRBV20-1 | SASPGAGNTIY
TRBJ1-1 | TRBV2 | ASTKGAGTEAF
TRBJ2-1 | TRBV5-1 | ASSPWSSGAPETEQF
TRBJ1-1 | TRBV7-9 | AGDREPEAF
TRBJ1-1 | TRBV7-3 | ASSLQGQGATEAF
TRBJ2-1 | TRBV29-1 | SVDGTGYNEQF
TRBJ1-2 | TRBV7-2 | ASSQQGVGYGYT
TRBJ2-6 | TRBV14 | ASSQESWAAGIEANVLT
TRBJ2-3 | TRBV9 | ASSGRTSGITDTQY
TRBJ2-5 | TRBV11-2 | ASSFLSGGPETQY
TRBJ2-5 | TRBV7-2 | ASSLGVIWEETQY
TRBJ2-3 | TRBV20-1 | SAPTRDARTDTQY
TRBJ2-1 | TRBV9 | ASSKGQYNEQF
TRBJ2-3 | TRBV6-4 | ASSDSKGRTQY
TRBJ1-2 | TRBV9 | ASSTRGQGYGYT
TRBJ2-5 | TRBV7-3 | ASSSVGGWQETQY
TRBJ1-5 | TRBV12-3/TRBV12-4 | ASSLADRAGNQPQH
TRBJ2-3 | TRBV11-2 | ASSKRLAGGFTDTQY
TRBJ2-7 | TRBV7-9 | ASSPWTATYEQY
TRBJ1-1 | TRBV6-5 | ASSPLGGRGNTEAF
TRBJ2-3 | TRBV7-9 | ASSLGETGGTDTQY
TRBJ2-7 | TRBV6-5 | ASKQGANGEQY
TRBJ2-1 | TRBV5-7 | ARSPVGVDEQF
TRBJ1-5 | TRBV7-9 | ASSLGDRGPGNQPQH
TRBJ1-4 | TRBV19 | ASSFGGGSEKLF
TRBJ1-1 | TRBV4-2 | ASSQDGLGGAF
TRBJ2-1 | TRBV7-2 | ASSSQGNEQF
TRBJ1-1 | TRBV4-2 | ASSTDSIPEAF
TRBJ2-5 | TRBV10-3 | AISEQGEETQY
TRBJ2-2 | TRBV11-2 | ASSLNPSGGPPPTGELF
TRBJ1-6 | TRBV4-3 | ASSPRGGTSYNSPLH
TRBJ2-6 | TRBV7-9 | ASSMSGDSGANVLT
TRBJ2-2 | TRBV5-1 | ASSLDRVTGELF
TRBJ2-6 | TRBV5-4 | ASSLRGSGANVLT
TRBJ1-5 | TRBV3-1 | ASSQGRGVNQPQH
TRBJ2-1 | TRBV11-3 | ASSSDSNEQF
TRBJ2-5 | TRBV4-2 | ASSQGRGTPLLAETQY
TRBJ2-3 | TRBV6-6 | ASSYIRDTQY
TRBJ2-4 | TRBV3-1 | ASSQAAGGNIQY
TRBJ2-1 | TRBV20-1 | SASPASGGHNEQF
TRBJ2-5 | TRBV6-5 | ASSYSTSGDQETQY
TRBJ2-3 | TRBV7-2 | ASSFAQGRADTQY
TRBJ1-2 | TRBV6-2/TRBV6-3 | ASSYPPPGNYGYT
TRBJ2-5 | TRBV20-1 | SANRAGGVETQY
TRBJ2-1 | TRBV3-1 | ASSREGSYNEQF
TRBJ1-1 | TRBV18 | ASTTQRGDTEAF
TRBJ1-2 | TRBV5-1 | ASSWGGGNGYT
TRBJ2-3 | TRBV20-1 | SASQGRWGRGDTQY